These 13 T cell receptor beta chains originate from one sample sequenced in a study of blood T cells in healthy people across ages (dated by TCRdb to 2015 to 2017). Library preparation employed 5' RACE. Reads for this sample came from an Illumina HiSeq 2500. A second PCR of about 6 to 11 cycles was performed with a sample-barcoded 5' primer and a J-beta primer mix. TCRdb itself trimmed the public reads at Q25 with fastp, ran MiXCR and retained productive beta chains. Entries are consolidated by CDR3 protein sequence, retaining the most common genes and DNA. The sample table shows over a million distinct CDR3 sequences, and about 23% are seen once. The ten largest clones capture 0.65% to 0.95% of the sample. Separately, the same data were catalogued under a study of T cells of mothers and their children.

Material for sequencing was blood. These receptors came from a girl aged 2 to 10 in good health.

This sequence joins TRBV11-1 and TRBJ1-5; no clear D. CDR3 size: 16 residues. Deletions cut 2 bases from V and 2 bases from J, with 13 bases between. Germline V lookup: CDR1 SGHAT, CDR2 FQDESV (reference sequence). The CDR3 is CASSLSFGLRNQPQHF. DNA for the CDR3: TGTGCCAGCAGCTTAAGCTTCGGTTTGCGCAATCAGCCCCAGCATTTT.

This clonotype was seen only once. The V call is TRBV20-1, the J call TRBJ2-7; TRBD2 might be the D (6 bases). This CDR3 has 13 residues. V lost 3 bases to trimming and J lost 6 bases, with 15 bases between them. Germline V gene data show CDR1 as DFQATT and CDR2 as SNEGSKA (reference sequence). The CDR3: CSASRDSLVEQYF. CDR3 DNA: TGCAGTGCTAGCCGGGACTCCCTTGTCGAGCAGTACTTC.

This clonotype was observed a few times. The chain carries TRBV12-3 or TRBV12-4 and TRBJ2-7; 9 bases are a match to TRBD2. Trimming at V came to 4 bases and at J to 2 bases, leaving 6 bases not matched to a gene. The CDR3 has 15 residues. The CDR3, as DNA: TGTGCCAGCAGTTCCGGACTAGCGAGGCCCTACGAGCAGTACTTC. Residues: CASSSGLARPYEQYF.

V usage is TRBV7-2 and J usage is TRBJ2-3; TRBD2 matches at 7 bases. Unmatched junction bases numbered 8, after V lost 2 bases and J lost 0 bases. This CDR3 is 17 amino acids long. Germline V gives CDR1 SGHTA, CDR2 FQGNSA. The CDR3: CTSSLQVLRGSTDTQYF. The CDR3 DNA is TGTACCAGCAGCTTACAGGTACTGCGGGGGAGCACAGATACGCAGTATTTT. The whole variable domain, filled in from reference TRBV7-2 and TRBJ2-3, reads GAGVSQSPSNKVTEKGKDVELRCDPISGHTALYWYRQSLGQGLEFLIYFQGNSAPDKSGLPSDRFSAERTGGSVSTLTIQRTQQEDSAVYLCTSSLQVLRGSTDTQYFGPGTRLTVL.

As for this clonotype: This may stem from a read error, because a much larger clone lies one nucleotide away. This likely comes from a read error, as the CDR3 has no conserved phenylalanine or tryptophan at its end. The chain has TRBV7-9 and TRBJ1-1; D might be TRBD1 (6 bases). CDR1 is SEHNR and CDR2 is FQNEAQ in the germline V gene (reference sequence). With 5 bases removed from V and 6 bases from J, the gap between germline ends came to 13 bases. This CDR3 has 13 amino acids. CDR3: CASSPQGTPEAFL. CDR3 bases: TGTGCCAGCAGCCCACAGGGTACCCCTGAAGCTTTCCTT.

The chain joins TRBV12-3 or TRBV12-4 to TRBJ2-6; unclear D gene. Trimming shortened V by 9 bases and J by 2 bases, and 11 bases separated the two germline ends. CDR3 length equals 14 residues. CDR3 in amino acids: CASNSLAGANVLTF. In DNA form, the CDR3 reads TGTGCCAGTAATAGTCTGGCTGGGGCCAACGTCCTGACTTTC.

This clonotype came up a few times. The chain joins TRBV4-2 to TRBJ2-7, with 14 positions matching TRBD2. Germline CDR1 LGHNA, CDR2 YNFKEQ. This CDR3 region has 15 residues. V lost 5 bases to trimming and J lost 13 bases; unmatched junction nucleotides: 13. CDR3 nucleotide sequence: TGTGCCAGCAGCTCGGGGGGACTAGCGGGAGCTAAAGCCTACTTC. This encodes CASSSGGLAGAKAYF.

This clonotype was observed a few times. V and J are TRBV7-7 and TRBJ2-3; D is possibly TRBD2 (6 bases). The CDR3 has 15 residues. Germline V gene sequence: CDR1 SSHAT, CDR2 FNYEAQ (reference sequence). In DNA, the CDR3 is TGTGCTAGCGGACCCTCGGGGGAGCGCACAGATACGCAGTATTTT. It translates to CASGPSGERTDTQYF.

J is TRBJ1-4 and V is TRBV12-3 or TRBV12-4, with 9 positions matching TRBD1. Trimming cost V 8 bases and J 8 bases; bases outside gene matches: 6. The CDR3 totals 13 residues. CDR3 in amino acids: CASADRGGEKLFF. CDR3 DNA sequence: TGTGCCAGCGCGGACAGGGGTGGGGAAAAACTGTTTTTT.

CDR3 sequence reads: CASRATSQNIQYF. CDR3 in DNA: TGTGCCAGCAGGGCGACGTCCCAAAACATTCAGTACTTC. J is TRBJ2-4 and V is TRBV6-5; D ambiguous. V dropped 6 bases and J dropped 5 bases, with 11 bases sitting between them. This CDR3 region has 13 residues. Germline V gene data show CDR1 as MNHEY and CDR2 as SVGAGI.

This clonotype showed up just a few times. The chain joins TRBV29-1 to TRBJ2-7; D not resolved. Germline values: CDR1 SQVTM, CDR2 ANQGSEA. The ends were cut back, 6 bases at V and 5 bases at J, with 14 bases in the middle. The CDR3 consists of 12 residues. This chain's CDR3 is CSVSEGLHEQYF. In DNA, the CDR3 is TGCAGCGTCTCCGAAGGGCTACACGAGCAGTACTTC.

This clonotype was counted only a few times. The gene calls are TRBV12-3 or TRBV12-4 and TRBJ2-3; D gene unclear. The CDR3 runs to 14 residues. The V gene lost 2 bases and the J gene lost 1 base, with 7 bases spanning the gap. The CDR3 spells CASSLYSGTDTQYF. In DNA form, the CDR3 reads TGTGCCAGCAGTTTATACTCAGGCACAGATACGCAGTATTTT.

The rearrangement joins TRBV7-2 to TRBJ1-4; D gene uncertain. The CDR3 is made up of 14 amino acids. Trimming removed 1 base from V and 12 bases from J, with 15 bases in between. Germline CDR1 reads SGHTA; CDR2 reads FQGNSA. In nucleotides, the CDR3 is TGTGCCAGCAGCTTAGATCCAGCTCCTACGCAACTGTTTTTT. Its translation is CASSLDPAPTQLFF.